Listed below are T cell receptor beta chains from one sample, sequenced in a study of T cell changes during pregnancy in multiple sclerosis. Some clones are missing from TCRdb's copy, which holds only in-frame ones; the method was immunoSEQ multiplex PCR. The table lists 50,000 or so clones, 85% to 95% of them singletons, with around 0.74% in the top ten. Sequenced here: CD4+ T cells from peripheral blood mononuclear cells, sampled in the third trimester of pregnancy. Receptor source: a female donor with multiple sclerosis, enrolled in a pregnancy study. CDR3s include the opening cysteine and the closing phenylalanine or tryptophan. The D gene is left open where the match is weak.

j_gene,v_gene,d_gene,CDR3nt,CDR3aa
TRBJ2-2,TRBV10-3,NA,TGTGCCATCAGTGGGGCTGAAAACACCGGGGAGCTGTTTTTT,CAISGAENTGELFF
TRBJ1-1,TRBV6-6,TRBD1,TGTGCCAGCAGTTCGACAGGGGGGGAGGCTGAAGCTTTCTTT,CASSSTGGEAEAFF
TRBJ2-7,TRBV25-1,NA,TGTGCCAGCAGTCCTGGGAGATACGAGCAGTACTTC,CASSPGRYEQYF
TRBJ2-1,TRBV7-7,TRBD1,TGTGCTAGCAGCTTAACCGGGACAGGGTTCAATGAGCAGTTCTTC,CASSLTGTGFNEQFF
TRBJ2-7,TRBV18,TRBD1,TGTGCCAGCTCACCTGGGACAGGGAACTACGAGCAGTACTTC,CASSPGTGNYEQYF
TRBJ2-7,TRBV7-2,NA,TGTGCCAGCAGCTCGCCTACGGTGTACGAGCAGTACTTC,CASSSPTVYEQYF
TRBJ2-5,TRBV18,TRBD2,TGTGCCAGCTCACCGATCAACCCCGGGACTACCGTCCAAGAGACCCAGTACTTC,CASSPINPGTTVQETQYF
TRBJ2-7,TRBV29-1,NA,TGCAGCGTTGAACTGGCAGGGGCCATGACCTACGAGCAGTACTTC,CSVELAGAMTYEQYF
TRBJ2-1,TRBV6-5,NA,TGTGCCAGCAGCTGGAGGTACGGTGAGCAGTTCTTC,CASSWRYGEQFF
TRBJ1-1,TRBV7-9,TRBD1,TGTGCCAGCAGCTTAGTTAGGGGGACAGTGGGAACTGAAGCTTTCTTT,CASSLVRGTVGTEAFF
TRBJ2-1,TRBV27,NA,TGTGCCAGCAGTTCTCGGACTGGAAAATACAATGAGCAGTTCTTC,CASSSRTGKYNEQFF
TRBJ2-7,TRBV15,NA,TGTGCCACCAGCATTAAACAGAATTACGAGCAGTACTTC,CATSIKQNYEQYF
TRBJ2-3,TRBV18,NA,TGTGCCAGCTCACCAACTGGCACAGATACGCAGTATTTT,CASSPTGTDTQYF
TRBJ1-5,TRBV7-2,NA,TGTGCCAGCAGCTTAGGAGGAGGGCTCGGTCAGCCCCAGCATTTT,CASSLGGGLGQPQHF
TRBJ2-2,TRBV6-1,NA,TGTGCCAGCAGTGAAGCACGGTCACCGGGGGAGCTGTTTTTT,CASSEARSPGELFF
TRBJ2-3,TRBV11-3,TRBD1,TGTGCCAGCAGCAGGGGACAGCGCACAGATACGCAGTATTTT,CASSRGQRTDTQYF
TRBJ2-6,TRBV19,NA,TGTGCCAGCCGGACAAGAGGGGCCAACGTCCTGACTTTC,CASRTRGANVLTF
TRBJ1-2,TRBV6-6,TRBD1,TGTGCCAGCAGTTACTCGGGACAGGGCCCCTATGGCTACACCTTC,CASSYSGQGPYGYTF
TRBJ2-3,TRBV28,NA,TGTGCCAGCTCCCCGGGGTCCCGCACAGATACGCAGTATTTT,CASSPGSRTDTQYF
TRBJ1-1,TRBV4-3,NA,TGCGCCAGCAGCCAAGATCGGGACACTGAAGCCTTCTTT,CASSQDRDTEAFF
TRBJ1-2,TRBV7-2,NA,TGTGCCAGCACCGGGACAACAAATAACTATGGCTACACCTTC,CASTGTTNNYGYTF
TRBJ1-4,TRBV10-3,NA,TGTGCCATCCGTTCGGGACAAGGGCCCATAGGGGTGTTTTTT,CAIRSGQGPIGVFF
TRBJ1-2,TRBV5-1,TRBD1,TGCGCCAGCAGCGGAGGACAGGGGGATTTCTATGGCTACACCTTC,CASSGGQGDFYGYTF
TRBJ2-2,TRBV7-7,TRBD1,TGTGCCAGCAGCGCTATTACAGGGGCCGGGGAGCTGTTTTTT,CASSAITGAGELFF
TRBJ2-7,TRBV7-2,NA,TGTGCCAGCAGCTCCCAGATTAAGTTGGACGAGCAGTACTTC,CASSSQIKLDEQYF
TRBJ2-2,TRBV7-2,NA,TGTGCCAGCAGCTTAGAAGGGGCAATCACCGGGGAGCTGTTTTTT,CASSLEGAITGELFF